This T cell receptor (beta chain) was obtained from a study of shared clonotypes between healthy human individuals. Study outcomes and limitations: Rarefaction curves obtained for sorted subsets showed sequencing incomplete despite large depth.

This clone has just one count. Its antigen is unidentified. A CD45RA-negative memory subset and a CD45RA+ naive subset were separated from the CD4+ cells. In germline, CDR1 is MNHNS, CDR2 SASEGT. Trimming left V 8 bases short and J 0 bases short, with 11 bases between. The CDR3 loop spans 13 amino acids. Using immunoSEQ multiplex PCR, the repertoire was profiled, and TCRdb retains in-frame clones only, with some absent. Of more than 2,000,000 clones listed, 90% to 95% are singletons. The sequence was collected from a man between 18 and 29 years old in good health. The chain recombines TRBV6-1 with TRBJ2-7; the D gene is possibly TRBD2 (6 bases). The specimen was naive CD4+ T cells sorted from blood. Subset given: CD45RA+ positively selected. The DNA of the CDR3 is TGTGCCAGCCTCCCGGGACTCTCCTACGAGCAGTACTTC. It is translated as CASLPGLSYEQYF.